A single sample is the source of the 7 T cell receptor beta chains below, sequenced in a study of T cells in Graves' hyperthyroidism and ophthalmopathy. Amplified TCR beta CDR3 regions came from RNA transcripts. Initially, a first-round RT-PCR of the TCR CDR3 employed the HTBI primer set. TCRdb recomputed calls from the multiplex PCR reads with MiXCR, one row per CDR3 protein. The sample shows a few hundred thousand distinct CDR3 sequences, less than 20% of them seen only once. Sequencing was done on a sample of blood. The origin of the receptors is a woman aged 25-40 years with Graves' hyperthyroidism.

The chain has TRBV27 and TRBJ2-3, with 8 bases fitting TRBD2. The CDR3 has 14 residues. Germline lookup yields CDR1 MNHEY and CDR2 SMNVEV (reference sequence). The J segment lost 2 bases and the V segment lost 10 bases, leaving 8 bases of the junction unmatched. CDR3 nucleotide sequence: TGTGCCAACAAAAGACTAGCGAACACAGATACGCAGTATTTT. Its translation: CANKRLANTDTQYF.

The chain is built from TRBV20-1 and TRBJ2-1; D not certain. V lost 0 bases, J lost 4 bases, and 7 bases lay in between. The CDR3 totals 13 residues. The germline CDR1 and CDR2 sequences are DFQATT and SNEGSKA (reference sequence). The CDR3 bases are TGCAGTGCTAGAGATGACCGTTACAATGAGCAGTTCTTC. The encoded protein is CSARDDRYNEQFF.

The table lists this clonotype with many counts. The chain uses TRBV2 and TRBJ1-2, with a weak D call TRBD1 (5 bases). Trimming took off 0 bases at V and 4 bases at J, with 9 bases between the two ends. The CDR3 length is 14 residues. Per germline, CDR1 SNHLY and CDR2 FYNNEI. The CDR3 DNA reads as TGTGCCAGCAGTGAAGCGGACAACATCTATGGCTACACCTTC. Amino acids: CASSEADNIYGYTF.

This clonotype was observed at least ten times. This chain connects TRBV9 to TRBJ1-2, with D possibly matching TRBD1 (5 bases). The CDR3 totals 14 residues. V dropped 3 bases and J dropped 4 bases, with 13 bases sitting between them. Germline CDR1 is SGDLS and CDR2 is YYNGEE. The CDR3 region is CASSEVDSPYGYTF. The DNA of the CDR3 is TGTGCCAGCAGCGAAGTAGACAGCCCCTATGGCTACACCTTC.

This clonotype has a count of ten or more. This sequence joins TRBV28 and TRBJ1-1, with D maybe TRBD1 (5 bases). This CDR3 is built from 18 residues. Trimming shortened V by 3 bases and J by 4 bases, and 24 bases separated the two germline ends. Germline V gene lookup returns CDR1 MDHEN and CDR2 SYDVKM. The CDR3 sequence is CASSFLPPGPERGTEAFF. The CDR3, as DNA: TGTGCCAGCAGTTTTCTTCCTCCGGGCCCAGAGAGGGGCACTGAAGCTTTCTTT.

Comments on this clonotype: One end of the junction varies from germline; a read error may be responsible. DNA for the CDR3: TGCGCCAGCAGCCTTGACTTGAGCTCCCACAATGAGCAGTTCTTC. It yields the protein CASSLDLSSHNEQFF. V is TRBV5-1 and J is TRBJ2-1, with D uncertain. Germline values: CDR1 SGHRS, CDR2 YFSETQ. This CDR3 region has 15 residues. The entire variable domain, with the rest obtained from reference TRBV5-1 and TRBJ2-1, is as follows: KAGVTQTPRYLIKTRGQQVTLSCSPISGHRSVSWYQQTPGQGLQFLFEYFSETQRNKGNFPGRFSGRQFSNSRSEMNVSTLELGDSALYLCASSLDLSSHNEQFFGPGTRLTVL.

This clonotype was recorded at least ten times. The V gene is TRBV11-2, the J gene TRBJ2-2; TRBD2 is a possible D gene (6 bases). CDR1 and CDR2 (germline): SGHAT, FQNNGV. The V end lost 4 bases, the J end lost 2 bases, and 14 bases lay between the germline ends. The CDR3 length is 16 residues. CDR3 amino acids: CASSSWSGTNTGELFF. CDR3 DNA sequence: TGTGCCAGCAGCTCATGGTCAGGGACTAACACCGGGGAGCTGTTTTTT.